This entry lists 22 T cell receptor beta chains sequenced from one sample in a study of T cell changes during pregnancy in multiple sclerosis. The assay was immunoSEQ multiplex PCR, and TCRdb's table has in-frame clones only and misses some. The data contain about 46,000 clones, approximately 90% of them seen just once; the ten biggest clones take up approximately 2.9%. The source material was CD8+ T cells from peripheral blood mononuclear cells, sampled in the second trimester of pregnancy. The receptors stem from a female donor with multiple sclerosis, enrolled in a pregnancy study.

This clone was detected only once. V and J are TRBV6-6 and TRBJ1-6, with TRBD1 identical over 7 bases. Trimming removed 6 bases from V and 7 bases from J; junction bases left unmatched: 12. Germline lookup yields CDR1 MNHNY and CDR2 SVGAGI (reference sequence). The CDR3 spans 16 residues. The CDR3 sequence: CASSYARDSPNSPLHF. As DNA, the CDR3 is TGTGCCAGCAGCTACGCCCGGGACAGTCCGAATTCACCCCTCCACTTT.

The V call is TRBV19, the J call TRBJ2-3; possible D gene TRBD1, 6 bases. Germline V lookup: CDR1 LNHDA, CDR2 SQIVND (reference sequence). V was clipped by 8 bases and J by 0 bases, with 15 bases between them. The CDR3 is made up of 15 amino acids. The CDR3 spells CASETGTPSTDTQYF. The CDR3 bases are TGTGCCAGTGAGACCGGGACACCTAGCACAGATACGCAGTATTTT.

The chain joins TRBV4-3 to TRBJ1-6; D perhaps matches TRBD1 (5 bases). The V end lost 1 base, the J end lost 3 bases, and 13 bases lay between the germline ends. The CDR3 is made up of 17 amino acids. From germline, CDR1 is LGHNA and CDR2 YSLEER. Here the CDR3 reads CASSQGMGGGYNSPLHF. As DNA, the CDR3 is TGCGCCAGCAGCCAAGGGATGGGCGGGGGCTATAATTCACCCCTCCACTTT.

The chain recombines TRBV5-5 with TRBJ2-7; no definite D call. Germline V gene sequence: CDR1 SGHKS, CDR2 YYEKEE (reference sequence). The CDR3 contains 13 residues. The V end lost 2 bases, the J end lost 0 bases, and 6 bases lay between the germline ends. This chain's CDR3 is CASSFHSSYEQYF. Written as DNA, the CDR3 is TGTGCCAGCAGCTTCCACAGCTCCTACGAGCAGTACTTC.

V usage is TRBV7-2 and J usage is TRBJ1-5; TRBD1 agrees at 10 bases. The germline CDR1 and CDR2 sequences are SGHTA and FQGNSA. J gave up 6 bases and V 2 bases, and 4 bases lay outside the gene matches. This CDR3 has 15 residues. CDR3 region: CASSLRQGAFQPQHF. The CDR3 DNA sequence: TGTGCCAGCAGCTTAAGACAGGGGGCGTTTCAGCCCCAGCATTTT. The full variable domain, its missing parts supplied by reference TRBV7-2 and TRBJ1-5, is GAGVSQSPSNKVTEKGKDVELRCDPISGHTALYWYRQSLGQGLEFLIYFQGNSAPDKSGLPSDRFSAERTGGSVSTLTIQRTQQEDSAVYLCASSLRQGAFQPQHFGDGTRLSIL.

The chain carries TRBV6-5 and TRBJ2-5, with TRBD1 matching over 8 bases. V lost 2 bases and J lost 7; bases outside the gene matches: 9. Germline CDR1 reads MNHEY; CDR2 reads SVGAGI. There are 15 residues in the CDR3. CDR3 amino acids: CASSYPRQGTWTQYF. The CDR3 bases are TGTGCCAGCAGTTACCCCCGACAGGGGACATGGACCCAGTACTTC.

The rearrangement links TRBV15 to TRBJ2-1, with D possibly being TRBD2 (6 bases). Trimming stripped 2 bases from V and 4 bases from J, with 15 bases between. CDR1 and CDR2 from the germline V gene are LNHNV and YYDKDF (reference sequence). This CDR3 has 16 amino acids. This CDR3 reads CATSRFPGEVYNEQFF. The CDR3 DNA sequence: TGTGCCACCAGCAGATTCCCCGGGGAGGTTTACAATGAGCAGTTCTTC.

This clone has just one count. This chain links TRBV10-2 with TRBJ1-5; 10 nucleotides agree with TRBD1. The V gene end was trimmed by 2 bases and the J gene end by 4 bases; junction bases not matched to a gene: 11. This CDR3 comprises 18 residues. Germline V gives CDR1 WSHSY, CDR2 SAAADI. This CDR3 reads CASSEPRVTGGTNQPQHF. The CDR3, as DNA: TGCGCCAGCAGTGAGCCTAGGGTGACAGGGGGCACGAATCAGCCCCAGCATTTT.

The rearrangement uses TRBV5-6 and TRBJ2-1; 7 bases line up with TRBD1. Unmatched junction bases numbered 3, after V lost 5 bases and J lost 10 bases. The CDR3 sequence is 11 residues long. In germline, CDR1 is SGHDT, CDR2 YYEEEE. The CDR3 is CASSWDREQFF. The CDR3 DNA sequence: TGTGCCAGCAGTTGGGACAGAGAGCAGTTCTTC.

The chain carries TRBV6-6 and TRBJ1-5; D not resolved. Per germline, CDR1 MNHNY and CDR2 SVGAGI (reference sequence). V lost 7 bases and J lost 0, with 7 bases in between. The CDR3 has 13 residues. CDR3 amino acids: CASTGHSNQPQHF. CDR3 bases: TGTGCCAGCACCGGTCATAGCAATCAGCCCCAGCATTTT.

The V and J genes are TRBV30 and TRBJ1-2; unclear D gene. CDR1 and CDR2 from the germline V gene are GTSNPN and SVGIG (reference sequence). V shed 1 base and J shed 5 bases, with 5 bases lying between them. This CDR3 is 11 amino acids long. CDR3 sequence reads: CAWSAGYGYTF. For the CDR3, the DNA is TGTGCCTGGAGTGCAGGATATGGCTACACCTTC.

This sequence joins TRBV20-1 and TRBJ2-1; D might be TRBD1 (6 bases). Trimming removed 5 bases from V and 12 bases from J, with 11 bases in between. Germline CDR1 DFQATT, CDR2 SNEGSKA (reference sequence). This CDR3 contains 10 residues. The CDR3 reads CSAPTGWQFF. The CDR3, as DNA: TGCAGTGCTCCTACAGGGTGGCAGTTCTTC.

This chain links TRBV7-6 with TRBJ1-1; TRBD1 agrees at 7 bases. The CDR3 has 14 residues. Per germline, CDR1 SGHVS and CDR2 FNYEAQ. The V and J ends lost 5 bases and 5 bases, in that order; junction bases with no gene match: 8. The CDR3 DNA reads TGTGCCAGCAGCCCAGACAGGGTGTTGACTGAAGCTTTCTTT. Encoded protein: CASSPDRVLTEAFF. The entire variable domain, with the rest obtained from reference TRBV7-6 and TRBJ1-1, is as follows: GAGVSQSPRYKVTKRGQDVALRCDPISGHVSLYWYRQALGQGPEFLTYFNYEAQQDKSGLPNDRFSAERPEGSISTLTIQRTEQRDSAMYRCASSPDRVLTEAFFGQGTRLTVV.

The table lists this clone with a count of one. Relative to the germline gene, one junction end is altered; a read error may explain this. V is TRBV7-2 and J is TRBJ2-1; D not resolved. The germline V gene encodes CDR1 SGHTA and CDR2 FQGNSA. The CDR3 is 11 amino acids. CDR3 bases: TGTGCCAGCAGCTCCGACAATGAGCAGTTCTTC. Translating it yields CASSSDNEQFF.

The chain employs TRBV7-8 and TRBJ2-5; D call uncertain. The CDR3 has 13 amino acids. CDR1 SGHVS and CDR2 FQNEAQ come from the germline V gene. Trimming shortened V by 3 bases and J by 2 bases, and 7 bases separated the two germline ends. The CDR3 region has the DNA TGTGCCAGCAGCTTCCTACGGCAAGAGACCCAGTACTTC. Translated: CASSFLRQETQYF.

The chain recombines TRBV30 with TRBJ2-5, with D perhaps matching TRBD1 (6 bases). CDR1 GTSNPN and CDR2 SVGIG come from the germline V gene (reference sequence). Trimming removed 4 bases at V and 3 bases at J, with 18 bases between. This CDR3 comprises 15 residues. For the CDR3, the DNA is TGTGCCTGGACGACAGGAGCCAACCTTAAAGAGACCCAGTACTTC. Amino acids: CAWTTGANLKETQYF.

The chain recombines TRBV2 with TRBJ2-2; a possible D gene is TRBD2 (6 bases). The CDR3 totals 13 residues. Germline values: CDR1 SNHLY, CDR2 FYNNEI. With 7 bases removed from V and 4 bases from J, the gap between germline ends came to 10 bases. CDR3 residues: CASMTSATGELFF. The CDR3 region has the DNA TGTGCCAGCATGACTAGTGCCACCGGGGAGCTGTTTTTT.

Details on this clone: A clone one base away is much larger, so this may be a read error. The chain employs TRBV4-2 and TRBJ2-5; 8 bases align to TRBD2. Germline-derived CDR1 and CDR2 are LGHNA and YNFKEQ. The CDR3 contains 15 residues. The V gene end was trimmed by 0 bases and the J gene end by 1 base; junction bases not matched to a gene: 1. CDR3: CASSQDRGGQETQYF. CDR3 bases: TGTGCCAGCAGCCAAGATCGGGGGGGCCAAGAGACCCAGTACTTC.

The chain joins TRBV19 to TRBJ1-1; D perhaps matches TRBD1 (5 bases). The CDR3 covers 14 residues. Germline values: CDR1 LNHDA, CDR2 SQIVND (reference sequence). V dropped 2 bases and J dropped 4 bases, with 11 bases sitting between them. The CDR3 loop is CASSITGSGTEAFF. The CDR3 DNA reads TGTGCCAGTAGTATAACAGGCTCGGGCACTGAAGCTTTCTTT. Full variable domain (rest looked up from reference TRBV19 and TRBJ1-1): DGGITQSPKYLFRKEGQNVTLSCEQNLNHDAMYWYRQDPGQGLRLIYYSQIVNDFQKGDIAEGYSVSREKKESFPLTVTSAQKNPTAFYLCASSITGSGTEAFFGQGTRLTVV.

The chain uses TRBV19 and TRBJ2-7; TRBD1 might be the D (5 bases). Trimming took off 5 bases at V and 7 bases at J, with 15 bases between the two ends. Germline CDR1 and CDR2: LNHDA and SQIVND (reference sequence). This CDR3 has 13 amino acids. The CDR3 DNA sequence: TGTGCCAGTAGTTTGCAGGACAATAGGGAGCAGTACTTC. As protein: CASSLQDNREQYF. The whole variable domain, remainder taken from reference TRBV19 and TRBJ2-7, is DGGITQSPKYLFRKEGQNVTLSCEQNLNHDAMYWYRQDPGQGLRLIYYSQIVNDFQKGDIAEGYSVSREKKESFPLTVTSAQKNPTAFYLCASSLQDNREQYFGPGTRLTVT.

V is TRBV4-2 and J is TRBJ2-7; 9 bases align to TRBD2. CDR3 length: 16 amino acids. V shed 3 bases and J 7 bases; nucleotides not matched to a gene: 13. Germline V gene sequence: CDR1 LGHNA, CDR2 YNFKEQ. The CDR3 is CASSQGDVAGASEQYF. Here the CDR3 DNA reads TGTGCCAGCAGCCAGGGGGATGTAGCGGGGGCGAGTGAGCAGTACTTC.

This clone was detected only once. This chain connects TRBV6-5 to TRBJ2-1; D remains ambiguous. Germline CDR1 MNHEY, CDR2 SVGAGI. The ends were cut back, 0 bases at V and 7 bases at J, with 7 bases in the middle. The CDR3 is 13 amino acids. This chain's CDR3 is CASSYSVRNEQFF. The CDR3 nucleotides read TGTGCCAGCAGTTACTCGGTACGGAATGAGCAGTTCTTC.